Below are 15 T cell receptor beta chains sequenced from a single sample in a study of control samples from healthy donors and cancer patients (TCRdb year 2020). Library method: the immunoSEQ multiplex PCR assay. Sourced from immuneACCESS, this table was stored by TCRdb with only in-frame sequences that have V and J called. A share of the clones is absent; for the studies checked, an unresolved V gene accounts for under half, and the remainder has no known explanation. Present in this sample are 160,000 or so clones, over 85% of which were seen just once. The biggest ten clones account for under 2.5% of the sample. The source material was blood. The receptors originated from a man aged 45-65 years in good health.

This clone was seen just once. The chain is built from TRBV5-1 and TRBJ1-2; 7 bases match TRBD1. CDR3 length equals 18 residues. Germline CDR1 SGHRS, CDR2 YFSETQ. The V segment lost 4 bases and the J segment 1 base; nucleotides outside the gene matches: 16. In DNA, the CDR3 is TGCGCCAGCAGCCGACATGAGACAGGGAACCCTATTAACTATGGCTACACCTTC. This gives the protein CASSRHETGNPINYGYTF.

The chain joins TRBV19 to TRBJ1-6; D call uncertain. Germline-derived CDR1 and CDR2 are LNHDA and SQIVND (reference sequence). The CDR3 sequence is 14 residues long. V was pared by 4 bases and J by 7 bases, with 11 bases between. This CDR3 reads CASSTGQLNSPLHF. CDR3 sequence (DNA): TGTGCCAGTAGTACTGGCCAGTTGAATTCACCCCTCCACTTT.

V usage is TRBV5-4 and J usage is TRBJ1-2, with TRBD1 as a possible D gene (5 bases). This CDR3 is built from 14 residues. V was pared by 2 bases and J by 3 bases, with 11 bases between. CDR1 SGHNT and CDR2 YYREEE come from the germline V gene (reference sequence). In DNA, the CDR3 is TGTGCCAGCAGCTTTTACGGGGCCTACTATGGCTACACCTTC. Translated: CASSFYGAYYGYTF.

CDR3 residues: CASRTGLTQETQYF. CDR3 DNA sequence: TGTGCCAGCAGGACGGGACTTACCCAAGAGACCCAGTACTTC. The chain uses TRBV6-5 and TRBJ2-5, with D maybe TRBD2 (6 bases). CDR3 length equals 14 residues. V was pared by 6 bases and J by 1 base, with 12 bases between. Germline V gene sequence: CDR1 MNHEY, CDR2 SVGAGI.

CDR3 bases: TGTGCCAGTAGTATAGATGGGACCAAAGGGGCTTTCTTT. It is translated as CASSIDGTKGAFF. The J gene is TRBJ1-1, the V gene TRBV19; tentative D call: TRBD1 (5 bases). Germline loops: CDR1 LNHDA, CDR2 SQIVND (reference sequence). The CDR3 is 13 residues long. V lost 0 bases to trimming and J lost 11 bases, with 13 bases between them.

CDR3: CASSDTYNEQFF. In nucleotides, the CDR3 is TGTGCCAGCAGTGATACCTACAATGAGCAGTTCTTC. J is TRBJ2-1 and V is TRBV6-4, with no clear D. Germline V gene lookup returns CDR1 MRHNA and CDR2 SNTAGT. Trimming removed 3 bases from V and 2 bases from J, with 2 bases in between. This CDR3 contains 12 residues.

The chain links TRBV10-3 to TRBJ2-3; TRBD2 aligns across 10 bases. CDR3 length: 15 amino acids. In germline, CDR1 is ENHRY, CDR2 SYGVKD. Trimming removed 7 bases from V and 4 bases from J; junction bases left unmatched: 8. Here the CDR3 DNA reads TGTGCCATCAAGGTTACTAGCGGGACTGCAGATACGCAGTATTTT. Its translation: CAIKVTSGTADTQYF.

The V and J genes are TRBV15 and TRBJ2-5, with D possibly being TRBD1 (6 bases). Trimming removed 5 bases from V and 3 bases from J, with 19 bases in between. Germline V CDR1 and CDR2: LNHNV, YYDKDF (reference sequence). The length of the CDR3 is 16 residues. CDR3 region: CATSSPQGKMKETQYF. In DNA, the CDR3 is TGTGCCACCAGCTCACCCCAGGGGAAGATGAAAGAGACCCAGTACTTC.

The V gene is TRBV6-5, the J gene TRBJ1-1; D is uncertain. The CDR3 spans 16 residues. CDR1 is MNHEY and CDR2 is SVGAGI in the germline V gene. V was clipped by 0 bases and J by 5 bases, with 16 bases between them. This CDR3 reads CASSYSRNPGRTEAFF. DNA for the CDR3: TGTGCCAGCAGTTACTCAAGGAACCCGGGGAGGACTGAAGCTTTCTTT.

This rearrangement joins TRBV5-1 to TRBJ2-5; D unresolved. The germline CDR1 and CDR2 sequences are SGHRS and YFSETQ. This CDR3 has 15 amino acids. V lost 4 bases and J lost 3, with 16 bases in between. The CDR3 here is CASSPGGGREETQYF. The DNA of the CDR3 is TGCGCCAGCAGCCCGGGCGGTGGCCGAGAAGAGACCCAGTACTTC. Based on the CDR3 plus reference TRBV5-1 and TRBJ2-5, the full variable domain is KAGVTQTPRYLIKTRGQQVTLSCSPISGHRSVSWYQQTPGQGLQFLFEYFSETQRNKGNFPGRFSGRQFSNSRSEMNVSTLELGDSALYLCASSPGGGREETQYFGPGTRLLVL.

CDR3 sequence reads: CASSQDDSTGNTIYF. The CDR3 DNA reads TGTGCCAGCAGCCAAGATGACAGTACTGGAAACACCATATATTTT. This chain links TRBV4-2 with TRBJ1-3, with a tentative D call TRBD1 (5 bases). In germline, CDR1 is LGHNA, CDR2 YNFKEQ. V was cut by 0 bases and J by 2 bases, with 8 bases left in between. This CDR3 is 15 amino acids long.

This sequence joins TRBV2 and TRBJ2-2; a weak D match, TRBD2 (6 bases). This CDR3 contains 15 residues. Germline loops: CDR1 SNHLY, CDR2 FYNNEI. V lost 4 bases, J lost 4 bases, and 13 bases lay in between. In DNA form, the CDR3 reads TGTGCCAGCAGTGTCGGCGGGAAAGGCACCGGGGAGCTGTTTTTT. This translates into CASSVGGKGTGELFF.

The chain couples TRBV29-1 to TRBJ1-1; possibly TRBD1 for D (5 bases). V was trimmed by 2 bases and J by 1 base, leaving 8 bases between them. The CDR3 is made up of 13 amino acids. In germline, CDR1 is SQVTM, CDR2 ANQGSEA. The CDR3 DNA reads TGCAGCGTTGAAAAAGGGGCGAACACTGAAGCTTTCTTT. It translates to CSVEKGANTEAFF.

This sequence joins TRBV24-1 and TRBJ1-4; 8 nucleotides align to TRBD1. V dropped 4 bases and J dropped 7; count of bases not matched to a gene: 7. This CDR3 region has 15 residues. Germline V lookup: CDR1 KGHDR, CDR2 SFDVKD. The DNA of the CDR3 is TGTGCCACCAGTGACAGGGGGCAGGGGCGTGAAAAACTGTTTTTT. Amino acids: CATSDRGQGREKLFF.

The V and J genes are TRBV30 and TRBJ2-7; possible D gene TRBD2, 7 bases. The length of the CDR3 is 16 residues. The germline V gene has CDR1 GTSNPN and CDR2 SVGIG (reference sequence). V lost 5 bases to trimming and J lost 3 bases, with 23 bases between them. CDR3 loop: CAWDPRGSRGLYEQYF. The CDR3 DNA follows: TGTGCCTGGGACCCGCGGGGGAGTCGGGGGCTCTACGAGCAGTACTTC.